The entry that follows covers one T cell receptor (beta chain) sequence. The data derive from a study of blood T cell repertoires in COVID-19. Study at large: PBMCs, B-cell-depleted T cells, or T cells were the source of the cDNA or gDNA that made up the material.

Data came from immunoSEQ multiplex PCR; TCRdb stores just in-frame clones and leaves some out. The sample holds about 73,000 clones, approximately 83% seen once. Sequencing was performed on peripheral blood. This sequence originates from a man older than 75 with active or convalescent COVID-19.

Here the CDR3 reads CASSWPGEETQYF. The CDR3 DNA reads as TGTGCCAGCAGCTGGCCGGGGGAAGAGACCCAGTACTTC. The V call is TRBV11-2, the J call TRBJ2-5, with a possible D match to TRBD2 (6 bases). Trimming stripped 4 bases from V and 3 bases from J, with 9 bases between. This CDR3 has 13 amino acids. Germline CDR1 SGHAT, CDR2 FQNNGV.